Sequencing of this T cell receptor (beta chain) was carried out in a study of cytomegalovirus exposure and HLA in healthy donors. Germline lookup yields CDR1 LGHNA and CDR2 YNFKEQ. V dropped 5 bases and J dropped 1; count of bases not matched to a gene: 1. The CDR3 contains 14 residues. The study ran its PCR with 60 Vbeta and 13 Jbeta primers. Using immunoSEQ multiplex PCR, the repertoire was profiled, and TCRdb retains in-frame clones only, with some absent. The data contain about 110,000 clones, just over 70% of them singletons. V is TRBV4-2 and J is TRBJ2-2, with TRBD2 identical over 7 bases. Source material: PBMCs. This clonotype was sampled from a boy aged 5-17 years in good health and CMV-seronegative. This CDR3 is CASSLAGNTGELFF. The CDR3 coding sequence is TGTGCCAGCAGCTTAGCGGGGAACACCGGGGAGCTGTTTTTT.